Shown below are 26 T cell receptor beta chains from a single sample sequenced in a study of T cell clonality in common variable immunodeficiency. Findings of the study overall: Reportedly, TCR beta sequences from common variable immunodeficiency showed fewer deletions and N-nucleotide insertions.

Antigens for these TCRs are unknown. TCRdb's table, derived via immunoSEQ multiplex PCR, lists solely in-frame clones and lacks some. Sampling found around 42,000 clones, none seen once. The sequenced material came from peripheral blood mononuclear cells. The receptor set was obtained from a human donor with common variable immunodeficiency.

This clone occurred a few times. The read ends 3 residues before the CDR3 terminus; that terminus is restored from the germline J gene. The chain carries TRBV30 and TRBJ1-2; 8 positions match TRBD1. Germline CDR1 reads GTSNPN; CDR2 reads SVGIG (reference sequence). The CDR3 runs to 19 residues. Trimming took 3 bases from V and 0 from J; bases not matched to a gene: 18. CDR3 DNA, as far as it was read: TGTGCCTGGAGCGGAGAAAGGCCGGGACAGGTACAATCTAACTATGGC. Protein sequence: CAWSGERPGQVQSNYG. The whole CDR3 protein is CAWSGERPGQVQSNYGYTF.

This clone was detected a few times. The read terminates 3 residues ahead of where the CDR3 ends, so the germline J gene completes it. The J gene is TRBJ2-7, the V gene TRBV7-2, with 7 positions matching TRBD1. Trimming at V came to 1 base and at J to 4 bases, leaving 4 bases not matched to a gene. The germline gives CDR1 SGHTA, CDR2 FQGNSA. The CDR3 covers 14 residues. CDR3 bases read: TGTGCCAGCAGCTTAGGGGGACAGAAATACGAG. Translated: CASSLGGQKYE. The whole CDR3 sequence is CASSLGGQKYEQYF.

This clone has at least ten counts. CDR3 region: CASSRLAGGADTQYF. The part of the CDR3 DNA that was read is TGTGCCAGCAGCAGACTAGCGGGAGGGGCAGATACG. V and J are TRBV2 and TRBJ2-3; 14 bases map to TRBD2. The read terminates 3 residues before the CDR3 end, so the remaining end is supplied by the germline J gene. Per the germline V gene, CDR1 is SNHLY and CDR2 is FYNNEI. This CDR3 region has 15 residues. Germline trimming cut 6 bases from V and 4 bases from J; bases unmatched to any gene: 3.

This clone has a count of ten or more. Read sequence stops 3 residues before the CDR3 end, and the germline J gene provides the missing end. The chain uses TRBV5-4 and TRBJ2-3; D remains ambiguous. The CDR3 is made up of 13 amino acids. Germline loops: CDR1 SGHNT, CDR2 YYREEE (reference sequence). V shed 7 bases and J shed 0 bases, with 9 bases lying between them. CDR3 DNA, as far as it was read: TGTGCCAGCCGACAATCAAGCACAGATACG. Protein sequence: CASRQSSTDT. The CDR3, in full, reads CASRQSSTDTQYF.

Only a few counts were recorded for this clone. With the read ending 3 residues before the CDR3 end, the germline J gene is used to fill in that end. This sequence joins TRBV11-3 and TRBJ2-1; 8 positions agree with TRBD2. The CDR3 covers 14 residues. With 5 bases clipped from V and 7 bases from J, the junction kept 7 bases outside the gene matches. Germline assignment: CDR1 SGHNT and CDR2 YENEEA. Partial CDR3 DNA: TGTGCCAGCAGCGTGGGGACTAGGGGGAATGAG. Protein product: CASSVGTRGNE. The complete CDR3 protein is CASSVGTRGNEQFF.

There are many counts of this clone. The observed sequence ends 3 residues before the CDR3 terminus, with the missing tail filled in from the germline J gene. The chain recombines TRBV2 with TRBJ1-1; TRBD1 matches at 7 bases. The CDR3 runs 13 residues. Germline V gene data show CDR1 as SNHLY and CDR2 as FYNNEI. With V trimmed by 6 bases and J by 4 bases, 5 bases remained unmatched. CDR3 sequence: CASRETGFTEAFF. The DNA read from the CDR3 is TGTGCCAGCAGGGAGACAGGGTTCACTGAA.

In the case of this clone: The junction does not match germline at one end; this may be a read error. Read sequence stops 3 residues before the CDR3 end, and the germline J gene provides the missing end. V is TRBV2 and J is TRBJ2-7; 13 bases agree with TRBD2. This CDR3 spans 17 amino acids. Per the germline V gene, CDR1 is SNHLY and CDR2 is FYNNEI. CDR3 sequence reads: CASSEGPRTSGSYEQYF. CDR3 DNA, as far as it was read: TGTGCCAGCAGCGAAGGGCCTCGGACTAGCGGGAGTTACGAG.

This clone came up a few times. The read terminates 3 residues ahead of where the CDR3 ends, so the germline J gene completes it. The chain is built from TRBV30 and TRBJ2-7; 7 bases fit TRBD1. Germline V gene sequence: CDR1 GTSNPN, CDR2 SVGIG (reference sequence). The V and J ends lost 0 bases and 5 bases, in that order; junction bases with no gene match: 7. The CDR3 sequence is 14 residues long. The CDR3 reads CAWSVDRVKDEQYF. Incomplete CDR3 DNA: TGTGCCTGGAGTGTCGACAGGGTGAAGGACGAG.

This clone has a count of ten or more. The read finishes 3 residues shy of the CDR3 end, and the germline J gene is used to complete it. The V and J genes are TRBV14 and TRBJ1-6; weak D call: TRBD1 (5 bases). Trimming left V 4 bases short and J 7 bases short, with 8 bases between. The CDR3 has 13 residues. Germline CDR1 SGHDN, CDR2 FVKESK. This CDR3 is CASSRGANSPLHF. The sequenced CDR3 bases are TGTGCCAGCAGCCGAGGGGCCAATTCACCC.

This clone was counted at least ten times. Read data end 3 residues before the CDR3 end; the end is taken from the germline J gene. This sequence joins TRBV20-1 and TRBJ1-5; D unresolved. V was pared by 2 bases and J by 3 bases, with 11 bases between. In germline, CDR1 is DFQATT, CDR2 SNEGSKA (reference sequence). The CDR3 is 14 amino acids. The CDR3 here is CSARLRQTNQPQHF. The sequenced CDR3 bases are TGCAGTGCTAGATTAAGGCAAACCAATCAGCCC.

The table lists this clone with a few counts. The missing CDR3 end, 3 residues past where the read stops, is filled in from the germline J gene. This chain connects TRBV18 to TRBJ1-6; 7 nucleotides line up with TRBD1. Looked up from germline, CDR1 is KGHSH and CDR2 is LQKENI. After removal of 6 bases from V and 10 bases from J, the junction contained 6 bases not matched to a gene. The CDR3 loop spans 13 amino acids. The CDR3 reads CASSQDRDSPLHF. The part of the CDR3 DNA that was read is TGTGCCAGCTCCCAAGACAGGGACTCACCC.

Points on this clone: Coverage ceases 3 residues before the CDR3 finishes, and the germline J gene fills in the end. This chain links TRBV6-2 or TRBV6-3 with TRBJ1-5, with D tentatively TRBD1 (6 bases). CDR3 length: 14 amino acids. The germline CDR1 and CDR2 sequences are MNHEY and SVGEGT. V lost 11 bases to trimming and J lost 2 bases, with 16 bases between them. The sequenced CDR3 bases are TGTGCCGGACGGAGGGGGGGAGGCAATCAGCCC. Protein product: CAGRRGGGNQP. The whole CDR3 reads CAGRRGGGNQPQHF.

This clone was recorded at least ten times. With the read ending 3 residues before the CDR3 end, the germline J gene is used to fill in that end. The J gene is TRBJ2-3, the V gene TRBV19; the D gene is possibly TRBD1 (7 bases). V was cut by 11 bases and J by 4 bases, with 16 bases left in between. This CDR3 contains 13 residues. Per the germline V gene, CDR1 is LNHDA and CDR2 is SQIVND (reference sequence). The CDR3 region is CAAEGAGADTQYF. The part of the CDR3 DNA that was read is TGTGCCGCGGAGGGGGCCGGGGCAGATACG.

Remarks on this clone: With the read ending 3 residues before the CDR3 end, the germline J gene is used to fill in that end. This chain links TRBV20-1 with TRBJ2-1; D is possibly TRBD2 (5 bases). The CDR3 runs 14 residues. The V and J ends lost 1 base and 5 bases respectively, with 12 bases between them. The germline V gene encodes CDR1 DFQATT and CDR2 SNEGSKA (reference sequence). CDR3 DNA (partial): TGCAGTGCTAGAGTTGGCTCGGGGAACAATGAG. Translation: CSARVGSGNNE. The entire CDR3 is CSARVGSGNNEQFF.

This clone was recorded many times. The read falls 3 residues short of the CDR3 end, and the missing part is taken from the germline J gene. This sequence joins TRBV29-1 and TRBJ1-4; TRBD1 aligns across 12 bases. Germline V gene sequence: CDR1 SQVTM, CDR2 ANQGSEA. The V and J ends lost 0 bases and 7 bases, in that order; junction bases with no gene match: 6. The CDR3 consists of 16 residues. The DNA read from the CDR3 is TGCAGCGTTGAAGAAGTTCGGGGACAGGGGGCTGAAAAA. Protein: CSVEEVRGQGAEK. The entire CDR3 protein is CSVEEVRGQGAEKLFF.

This clone was detected ten times or more. The observed sequence ends 3 residues before the CDR3 terminus, with the missing tail filled in from the germline J gene. The rearrangement uses TRBV7-6 and TRBJ2-5; D gene unclear. The V gene's germline CDR1 is SGHVS and CDR2 FNYEAQ. The V and J ends lost 3 bases and 1 base respectively, with 9 bases between them. The CDR3 is made up of 14 amino acids. The sequenced part of the CDR3 DNA is TGTGCCAGCAGCTTCGATACTTTCCAAGAGACC. The encoded protein is CASSFDTFQET. The CDR3 in its entirety is CASSFDTFQETQYF.

The sample holds many counts of this clone. The read comes to an end 3 residues before the CDR3 does, leaving the germline J gene to fill in the end. V usage is TRBV5-1 and J usage is TRBJ1-5; TRBD1 might be the D (6 bases). Trimming pared 0 bases from V and 2 bases from J, leaving 9 bases between. This CDR3 comprises 15 residues. Germline V gene sequence: CDR1 SGHRS, CDR2 YFSETQ. CDR3 protein: CASSLEGVGNQPQHF. CDR3 DNA, as far as it was read: TGCGCCAGCAGCTTGGAGGGGGTTGGCAATCAGCCC.

This clone was detected many times. The DNA ends 3 residues before the CDR3 does, and the rest of the CDR3 is filled in from the germline J gene. The rearrangement links TRBV20-1 to TRBJ1-2; D not certain. Germline CDR1 and CDR2: DFQATT and SNEGSKA (reference sequence). V was cut by 3 bases and J by 5 bases, with 13 bases left in between. The CDR3 extends over 13 amino acids. The CDR3 bases that were read are TGCAGTGCTAGCTCCGGAGGGCCATATGGC. Residues: CSASSGGPYG. The whole CDR3 protein is CSASSGGPYGYTF.

Worth noting for this clone: Sequencing ends 3 residues short of the CDR3 end; the germline J gene provides the rest. V is TRBV6-2 or TRBV6-3 and J is TRBJ2-3; D possibly corresponds to TRBD1 (6 bases). The ends were cut back, 5 bases at V and 5 bases at J, with 14 bases in the middle. The CDR3 totals 14 residues. CDR1 and CDR2 (germline): MNHEY, SVGEGT. This chain's CDR3 is CASSNWGPEDTQYF. CDR3 bases read: TGTGCCAGCAGTAACTGGGGGCCTGAAGATACG.

This clone was seen many times. The read is 3 residues too short to cover the CDR3 end, so that end is filled in from the germline J gene. The chain combines TRBV18 with TRBJ1-4; 7 bases agree with TRBD1. Losses at the gene ends were 6 bases for V and 3 bases for J; bases not matched to a gene: 7. There are 15 residues in the CDR3. Per germline, CDR1 KGHSH and CDR2 LQKENI. The CDR3 protein is CASSTSTGANEKLFF. Partial CDR3 DNA: TGTGCCAGCTCCACTAGCACAGGGGCTAATGAAAAA.

This clone was detected many times. Coverage ceases 3 residues before the CDR3 finishes, and the germline J gene fills in the end. The chain has TRBV20-1 and TRBJ2-1, with D unclear. CDR3 size: 13 residues. Germline V gives CDR1 DFQATT, CDR2 SNEGSKA (reference sequence). With 6 bases removed from V and 8 bases from J, the gap between germline ends came to 17 bases. CDR3 bases read: TGCAGTGCACTCGGAGCCACTCGGGATGAG. Translation gives CSALGATRDE. The CDR3 in full is CSALGATRDEQFF.

This clone turned up a few times. The CDR3 goes on 3 residues after the read ends, and that part is filled in from the germline J gene. The chain links TRBV2 to TRBJ1-2; 9 nucleotides agree with TRBD1. The length of the CDR3 is 14 residues. CDR1 SNHLY and CDR2 FYNNEI come from the germline V gene. CDR3 amino acids: CASSQDRGGLGYTF. The CDR3 DNA, read in part, is TGTGCCAGCAGTCAGGACAGGGGTGGCCTCGGC.

This clone has more than one count but fewer than ten. The CDR3 is cut off 3 residues early in the read; its end comes from the germline J gene. V gene TRBV11-2 combines with J gene TRBJ2-7; weak D call: TRBD1 (6 bases). V was cut by 3 bases and J by 1 base, with 13 bases left in between. The CDR3 runs to 15 residues. Germline CDR1 is SGHAT and CDR2 is FQNNGV. Here the CDR3 reads CASSLWTELSYEQYF. The DNA read from the CDR3 is TGTGCCAGCAGCTTGTGGACAGAGTTATCCTACGAG.

In its sample, this clone was seen many times. The CDR3 is cut off 3 residues early in the read; its end comes from the germline J gene. The chain employs TRBV18 and TRBJ1-6; 8 nucleotides agree with TRBD1. The V gene's germline CDR1 is KGHSH and CDR2 LQKENI. Losses at the gene ends were 1 base for V and 7 bases for J; bases not matched to a gene: 9. The CDR3 spans 17 residues. The CDR3 region is CASSPLPGGLENSPLHF. The sequenced part of the CDR3 DNA is TGTGCCAGCTCACCACTTCCAGGGGGCTTAGAGAATTCACCC.

Many counts were recorded for this clone. The CDR3 extends 3 residues past the end of the read, so its final part is completed from the germline J gene. V gene TRBV7-6 combines with J gene TRBJ2-3; a possible D gene is TRBD1 (6 bases). The V gene lost 4 bases and the J gene lost 1 base, with 18 bases spanning the gap. From germline, CDR1 is SGHVS and CDR2 FNYEAQ. The CDR3 extends over 17 amino acids. The CDR3 DNA, read in part, is TGTGCCAGCAGCTCGGGCATAGGGGACACGGGCACAGATACG. Translating gives CASSSGIGDTGTDT. The whole CDR3 protein reads CASSSGIGDTGTDTQYF.

This clone has a handful of counts. The read halts 3 residues ahead of the CDR3 end, with the missing end drawn from the germline J gene. The chain employs TRBV6-1 and TRBJ2-5; 12 bases map to TRBD1. Germline values: CDR1 MNHNS, CDR2 SASEGT. This CDR3 contains 16 residues. J was trimmed by 5 bases and V by 2 bases; bases with no gene match: 6. The CDR3 loop is CASSESGTGGGETQYF. The sequenced part of the CDR3 DNA is TGTGCCAGCAGTGAATCCGGGACAGGGGGCGGGGAGACC.